These T cell receptor beta chains were read from a single sample in a study of early T cells in non-severe SARS-CoV-2 infection. In TCRdb, the 5' RACE reads were re-called with MiXCR into one record per CDR3 protein. The sample includes more than 45,000 distinct CDR3 sequences, around 6.4% of them seen just once. The sequencing here drew on whole blood, taken at baseline. The receptor set was obtained from an adult who was a healthcare worker with PCR-confirmed SARS-CoV-2 infection or an uninfected control (not recorded which). CDR3s include the opening cysteine and the closing phenylalanine or tryptophan. Fields, in order: J gene, V gene, CDR3 protein.

>TRBJ1-1|TRBV7-3
CASSLRQGANTEAFF
>TRBJ2-5|TRBV7-8
CASSAYQETQYF
>TRBJ2-7|TRBV6-5
CASSYTGGSYEQYF
>TRBJ2-4|TRBV12-3/TRBV12-4
CAGSRTSGRGNIQYF
>TRBJ2-1|TRBV28
CASSLQGKEQFF
>TRBJ2-5|TRBV9
CASSPSGDKETQYF
>TRBJ2-2|TRBV12-3/TRBV12-4
CASSLGPRELFF
>TRBJ2-5|TRBV12-3/TRBV12-4
CASSPRETQYF
>TRBJ1-1|TRBV5-6
CASSLEGRSEAFF
>TRBJ2-7|TRBV10-3
CAISDLPNEQYF
>TRBJ2-7|TRBV7-6
CASSPSSPSGSLYEQYF
>TRBJ1-1|TRBV10-3
CVSKGGTEAFF
>TRBJ2-2|TRBV5-1
CASSPGQFPGELFF
>TRBJ1-1|TRBV20-1
CSARPGQSDTEAFF
>TRBJ2-3|TRBV11-2
CASSSMGRGTDTQYF
>TRBJ1-5|TRBV2
CASSETGLSHQPQHF
>TRBJ1-1|TRBV5-1
CASSLGTPVDEAFF
>TRBJ2-7|TRBV6-2/TRBV6-3
CASSPLGEQYF
>TRBJ1-1|TRBV7-9
CASSLVGDEAFF
>TRBJ2-5|TRBV10-3
CAISESGQIETQYF
>TRBJ2-7|TRBV11-2
CASSFRTPSYEQYF
>TRBJ2-3|TRBV7-9
CASSLGRDRVISLTQYF